This T cell receptor (beta chain) was obtained from a study of vaccination and CD4 T cells after COVID-19. Looking at the study overall: The makeup of the convalescents was six males and four females, two of them Hispanic.

Sequenced with the Oncomine TCR Beta short-read assay was DNA taken from cultured CD4+ T cells. Using its own MiXCR run on the PCR reads, TCRdb lists one record per CDR3 protein. The repertoire holds fewer than 25,000 distinct CDR3 sequences, with around 48% as singletons. Study-wide points: Rising from around 20 to 38, the median of SARS-CoV-2-reactive clonotypes did not change significantly.

The germline gives CDR1 MNHEY, CDR2 SVGEGT. The CDR3 has 14 amino acids. Germline trimming cut 7 bases from V and 0 bases from J; bases unmatched to any gene: 4. As to this clonotype: The antigen is undetermined.

Indicated treatment: roughly ten-day PBMC culture with coronavirus spike peptide pools or control peptides (ViraFEST assay). This clonotype was sampled from a human donor who had recovered from COVID-19. Sequenced material: CD4+ T cells from blood, cultured in vitro. The chain has TRBV6-2 or TRBV6-3 and TRBJ2-3; 7 bases are a match to TRBD2. CDR3 sequence (DNA): TGTGCCAGCACAAAGCGGGAAAGCACAGATACGCAGTATTTT. Residues: CASTKRESTDTQYF.